The 8 T cell receptor beta chains below all came from one sample that was sequenced in a study of cytomegalovirus exposure and HLA in healthy donors. Produced via immunoSEQ multiplex PCR; TCRdb's table is partial and in-frame only. The sample carries about 110,000 clones, 88% recorded once. The sequenced material came from PBMCs. Every receptor here comes from a woman between 18 and 30 years old in good health and CMV-seropositive.

V usage is TRBV7-9 and J usage is TRBJ1-1; D is ambiguous. CDR1 and CDR2 from the germline V gene are SEHNR and FQNEAQ (reference sequence). Trimming stripped 3 bases from V and 1 base from J, with 9 bases between. The CDR3 has 14 residues. CDR3 DNA sequence: TGTGCCAGCAGCTTTGAAGGGAGGAACACTGAAGCTTTCTTT. Its protein product is CASSFEGRNTEAFF.

The chain employs TRBV6-5 and TRBJ1-6; TRBD1 might be the D (5 bases). Trimming stripped 7 bases from V and 2 bases from J, with 12 bases between. The germline CDR1 and CDR2 sequences are MNHEY and SVGAGI. The CDR3 covers 15 residues. The CDR3 sequence: CASKPGYAYNSPLHF. As DNA, the CDR3 is TGTGCCAGCAAACCAGGGTACGCCTATAATTCACCCCTCCACTTT.

The J gene is TRBJ1-2, the V gene TRBV7-9; TRBD1 matches 7 bases. J lost 1 base, V lost 4 bases, and 9 bases had no gene match. CDR1 is SEHNR, CDR2 FQNEAQ, per germline (reference sequence). The CDR3 extends over 16 amino acids. This CDR3 is CASSWSKGAVNYGYTF. In DNA form, the CDR3 reads TGTGCCAGCAGCTGGTCCAAGGGGGCCGTTAACTATGGCTACACCTTC. Full variable domain (remainder filled in from reference TRBV7-9 and TRBJ1-2): DTGVSQNPRHKITKRGQNVTFRCDPISEHNRLYWYRQTLGQGPEFLTYFQNEAQLEKSRLLSDRFSAERPKGSFSTLEIQRTEQGDSAMYLCASSWSKGAVNYGYTFGSGTRLTVV.

V and J are TRBV7-9 and TRBJ2-2; 8 positions match TRBD2. Looked up from germline, CDR1 is SEHNR and CDR2 is FQNEAQ (reference sequence). The V segment lost 8 bases and the J segment 6 bases; nucleotides outside the gene matches: 5. The CDR3 is 13 amino acids. The CDR3 loop reads CASGPGGAGELFF. In DNA, the CDR3 is TGTGCCAGCGGACCCGGGGGGGCCGGGGAGCTGTTTTTT. Looking up the rest from reference TRBV7-9 and TRBJ2-2 gives the full variable domain: DTGVSQNPRHKITKRGQNVTFRCDPISEHNRLYWYRQTLGQGPEFLTYFQNEAQLEKSRLLSDRFSAERPKGSFSTLEIQRTEQGDSAMYLCASGPGGAGELFFGEGSRLTVL.

The CDR3 bases are TGTGCCAGCGTTCGGGGAAATCAGCCCCAGCATTTT. It is translated as CASVRGNQPQHF. This chain joins TRBV28 and TRBJ1-5; D is unresolved. This CDR3 spans 12 amino acids. The V gene lost 8 bases and the J gene lost 4 bases, with 9 bases spanning the gap. The germline V gene has CDR1 MDHEN and CDR2 SYDVKM.

The V call is TRBV29-1, the J call TRBJ1-2; D is perhaps TRBD1 (5 bases). The germline V gene has CDR1 SQVTM and CDR2 ANQGSEA. V shed 4 bases and J shed 3 bases, with 6 bases lying between them. The CDR3 is made up of 11 amino acids. The chain's CDR3 is CSVVGDYGYTF. In nucleotides, the CDR3 is TGCAGCGTTGTAGGGGACTATGGCTACACCTTC.

The CDR3: CASSLLGTGWDSPLHF. The CDR3 bases are TGTGCCAGCAGCCTCCTCGGGACAGGGTGGGATTCACCCCTCCACTTT. The chain is built from TRBV11-2 and TRBJ1-6; the match to TRBD1 covers 9 bases. The ends lost 5 bases at V and 8 bases at J; junction bases unmatched: 10. Germline V gives CDR1 SGHAT, CDR2 FQNNGV. The CDR3 consists of 16 residues.

The chain joins TRBV27 to TRBJ2-1; the D gene is possibly TRBD2 (6 bases). This CDR3 spans 13 amino acids. The germline V and J ends were trimmed by 8 bases and 4 bases, with 12 bases remaining between them. The germline V gene encodes CDR1 MNHEY and CDR2 SMNVEV (reference sequence). CDR3 protein: CASRSGTYNEQFF. For the CDR3, the DNA is TGTGCCAGCCGTTCCGGGACTTACAATGAGCAGTTCTTC.